The 32 T cell receptor beta chains reported below all come from one sample, sequenced in a study of PD-1 blockade in classical Hodgkin lymphoma. This sample's time point: cycle 4 day 1 (C4D1), after 5 to 7 weeks of nivolumab. Each patient experienced a relapse that followed autologous stem cell transplantation, and brentuximab vedotin exposure varied. The assay was immunoSEQ multiplex PCR, and TCRdb's table has in-frame clones only and misses some. The repertoire holds tens of thousands of clones, with around 90% as singletons. Sequenced here: peripheral blood mononuclear cells (PBMCs), sampled before the fourth cycle of nivolumab. These receptors all stem from a human donor with classical Hodgkin lymphoma.

This chain connects TRBV27 to TRBJ2-7; 11 bases map to TRBD1. Per germline, CDR1 MNHEY and CDR2 SMNVEV (reference sequence). The length of the CDR3 is 14 residues. The J segment lost 2 bases and the V segment lost 3 bases, leaving 0 bases of the junction unmatched. This CDR3 reads CASSLDRGPYEQYF. The DNA for the CDR3 is TGTGCCAGCAGTTTGGACAGGGGGCCCTACGAGCAGTACTTC.

The chain recombines TRBV6-1 with TRBJ2-1; D remains ambiguous. This CDR3 is built from 12 residues. Trimming removed 6 bases at V and 10 bases at J, with 13 bases between. Per the germline V gene, CDR1 is MNHNS and CDR2 is SASEGT. CDR3 DNA: TGTGCCAGCAGACACTACAGTGTCGAGCAGTTCTTC. This sequence encodes CASRHYSVEQFF.

The CDR3 region is CASSSREGDTQYF. The CDR3 DNA reads as TGTGCCAGCAGCTCGAGAGAGGGAGATACGCAGTATTTT. This rearrangement joins TRBV6-4 to TRBJ2-3; perhaps TRBD2 as D (5 bases). V lost 6 bases, J lost 5 bases, and 12 bases lay in between. In germline, CDR1 is MRHNA, CDR2 SNTAGT. The CDR3 consists of 13 residues.

This clone was observed a few times. This chain connects TRBV27 to TRBJ1-1; D perhaps matches TRBD1 (6 bases). V was trimmed by 6 bases and J by 5 bases, leaving 16 bases between them. This CDR3 is built from 14 residues. Germline V gene data show CDR1 as MNHEY and CDR2 as SMNVEV (reference sequence). CDR3 DNA sequence: TGTGCCAGCAGAGAAATACAGGGAGGAACTGAAGCTTTCTTT. Translation gives CASREIQGGTEAFF.

The V and J genes are TRBV4-1 and TRBJ2-7; D is perhaps TRBD2 (5 bases). CDR3 length equals 13 residues. The V end lost 1 base, the J end lost 4 bases, and 8 bases lay between the germline ends. CDR1 and CDR2 from the germline V gene are MGHRA and YSYEKL. CDR3: CASSQVGMYEQYF. CDR3 DNA sequence: TGCGCCAGCAGCCAAGTCGGGATGTACGAGCAGTACTTC.

The chain combines TRBV4-1 with TRBJ2-7, with D possibly being TRBD2 (5 bases). Trimming took off 4 bases at V and 3 bases at J, with 13 bases between the two ends. In germline, CDR1 is MGHRA, CDR2 YSYEKL. The CDR3 runs to 14 residues. CDR3 sequence: CASSPQRGDYEQYF. In DNA form, the CDR3 reads TGCGCCAGCAGCCCTCAACGGGGTGACTACGAGCAGTACTTC.

The chain is built from TRBV5-1 and TRBJ2-3, with TRBD1 identical over 7 bases. This CDR3 region has 16 residues. Germline V lookup: CDR1 SGHRS, CDR2 YFSETQ. J lost 6 bases, V lost 4 bases, and 14 bases had no gene match. CDR3 amino acids: CASSPQPRTGGDTQYF. For the CDR3, the DNA is TGCGCCAGCAGCCCGCAACCCCGGACAGGCGGGGATACGCAGTATTTT.

V and J are TRBV5-1 and TRBJ2-7; 11 nucleotides agree with TRBD1. The CDR3 contains 14 residues. The germline CDR1 and CDR2 sequences are SGHRS and YFSETQ. J was trimmed by 5 bases and V by 4 bases; bases with no gene match: 5. The CDR3 is CASSAGDRGDEQYF. In nucleotides, the CDR3 is TGCGCCAGCAGCGCCGGGGACAGGGGGGACGAGCAGTACTTC.

This clone was detected only once. The chain uses TRBV5-1 and TRBJ2-1, with 9 bases identical to TRBD2. V dropped 3 bases and J dropped 9; count of bases not matched to a gene: 7. CDR1 SGHRS and CDR2 YFSETQ come from the germline V gene. The CDR3 extends over 14 amino acids. The CDR3 bases are TGCGCCAGCAGCTCCCCGGGACTAGCAACTGAGCAGTTCTTC. It yields the protein CASSSPGLATEQFF.

The chain couples TRBV7-8 to TRBJ2-1; the D gene is possibly TRBD2 (6 bases). Per germline, CDR1 SGHVS and CDR2 FQNEAQ. V gave up 5 bases and J gave up 8 bases, with 19 bases separating them. CDR3 length: 15 amino acids. The CDR3 nucleotides read TGTGCCAGCAGCCCCTTACTAGCTAGGTCCGATGAGCAGTTCTTC. It yields the protein CASSPLLARSDEQFF. The full variable domain, with the rest looked up from reference TRBV7-8 and TRBJ2-1, is GAGVSQSPRYKVAKRGQDVALRCDPISGHVSLFWYQQALGQGPEFLTYFQNEAQLDKSGLPSDRFFAERPEGSVSTLKIQRTQQEDSAVYLCASSPLLARSDEQFFGPGTRLTVL.

This clone was observed a single time. The rearrangement links TRBV5-1 to TRBJ1-1; D uncertain. CDR1 and CDR2 (germline): SGHRS, YFSETQ. Deletions cut 0 bases from V and 5 bases from J, with 17 bases between. The CDR3 totals 16 residues. As DNA, the CDR3 is TGCGCCAGCAGCTTGGATCACTTGGGTCGGGGAACTGAAGCTTTCTTT. Protein: CASSLDHLGRGTEAFF.

This clone has just one count. The V call is TRBV27, the J call TRBJ1-2; D possibly corresponds to TRBD1 (6 bases). This CDR3 has 15 residues. CDR1 is MNHEY, CDR2 SMNVEV, per germline (reference sequence). Trimming left V 4 bases short and J 8 bases short, with 20 bases between. The CDR3 loop reads CASSSGTGGAYGYTF. In nucleotides, the CDR3 is TGTGCCAGCAGTTCGGGGACTGGGGGCGCGTACGGCTACACCTTC.

The chain recombines TRBV27 with TRBJ1-1, with D maybe TRBD1 (6 bases). The V end was cut by 0 bases, the J end by 0 bases, with 14 bases between. The CDR3 sequence is 17 residues long. Germline CDR1 MNHEY, CDR2 SMNVEV (reference sequence). Written as DNA, the CDR3 is TGTGCCAGCAGTTTATCGAGGGGGGGCACTCTGAACACTGAAGCTTTCTTT. It is translated as CASSLSRGGTLNTEAFF.

The chain combines TRBV2 with TRBJ2-7, with a tentative D call TRBD1 (5 bases). The CDR3 loop spans 12 amino acids. Trimming stripped 7 bases from V and 6 bases from J, with 13 bases between. Germline CDR1 and CDR2: SNHLY and FYNNEI. CDR3 coding DNA: TGTGCCAGCAAGGGGTCGGTGGGCGAGCAGTACTTC. Protein sequence: CASKGSVGEQYF.

This clone was found once. J is TRBJ1-2 and V is TRBV5-1; TRBD1 aligns across 8 bases. J gave up 8 bases and V 5 bases, and 8 bases lay outside the gene matches. The CDR3 loop spans 13 amino acids. Germline CDR1 reads SGHRS; CDR2 reads YFSETQ. The CDR3 DNA sequence: TGCGCCAGCAGTCAAAGGACAGGGAACGGCTACACCTTC. It encodes CASSQRTGNGYTF.

The chain employs TRBV5-8 and TRBJ1-2; D call uncertain. Per germline, CDR1 SGHTS and CDR2 YDEGEE. Between the trimmed V and J ends, which lost 0 bases and 6 bases, there was a span of 9 bases. This CDR3 contains 13 residues. For the CDR3, the DNA is TGTGCCAGCAGCTTGGGCCAGGCGCATGGCTACACCTTC. This gives the protein CASSLGQAHGYTF. Combining the CDR3 with reference TRBV5-8 and TRBJ1-2 gives the whole variable domain EAGVTQSPTHLIKTRGQQATLRCSPISGHTSVYWYQQALGLGLQFLLWYDEGEERNRGNFPPRFSGRQFPNYSSELNVNALELEDSALYLCASSLGQAHGYTFGSGTRLTVV.

The chain has TRBV6-5 and TRBJ1-2, with a possible D match to TRBD1 (5 bases). Trimming left V 10 bases short and J 8 bases short, with 20 bases between. This CDR3 is built from 13 residues. Germline-derived CDR1 and CDR2 are MNHEY and SVGAGI. The DNA for the CDR3 is TGTGCCATCCGGGCCGAGGGGATTGGGGGCTACACCTTC. It is translated as CAIRAEGIGGYTF.

The chain recombines TRBV6-1 with TRBJ1-5; 7 bases are shared with TRBD1. The CDR3 length is 15 residues. Germline CDR1 MNHNS, CDR2 SASEGT. The V and J ends lost 7 bases and 8 bases, in that order; junction bases with no gene match: 14. CDR3 sequence (DNA): TGTGCCAGCAACAGGAGGGGACAGAGAGGGAAGCCCCAGCATTTT. Residues: CASNRRGQRGKPQHF.

The V gene is TRBV6-1, the J gene TRBJ2-7; 7 positions match TRBD1. This CDR3 spans 14 amino acids. V was pared by 5 bases and J by 5 bases, with 9 bases of the junction left unmatched. The germline gives CDR1 MNHNS, CDR2 SASEGT. In DNA form, the CDR3 reads TGTGCCAGCAGTATGGGACAGCCTCCCGACGAGCAGTACTTC. It is translated as CASSMGQPPDEQYF.

This chain joins TRBV9 and TRBJ1-5; tentative D call: TRBD1 (5 bases). The germline CDR1 and CDR2 sequences are SGDLS and YYNGEE. The length of the CDR3 is 14 residues. With 4 bases removed from V and 5 bases from J, the gap between germline ends came to 13 bases. The CDR3 coding sequence is TGTGCCAGCAGCCGTACAGGCTTCTATCAGCCCCAGCATTTT. It translates to CASSRTGFYQPQHF.

The chain carries TRBV6-6 and TRBJ2-7, with 9 bases lining up with TRBD1. V shed 7 bases, J shed 3 bases, and the junction held 7 bases outside the gene matches. The V gene's germline CDR1 is MNHNY and CDR2 SVGAGI (reference sequence). This CDR3 comprises 14 residues. The CDR3 spells CASTHGTGRYEQYF. The CDR3 bases are TGTGCCAGCACCCACGGGACAGGGCGCTACGAGCAGTACTTC.

CDR3 in amino acids: CASRGRDRGNVEQFF. DNA of the CDR3: TGTGCCAGCAGGGGTCGGGACAGGGGAAACGTTGAGCAGTTCTTC. The rearrangement uses TRBV2 and TRBJ2-1; 10 nucleotides match TRBD1. The CDR3 extends over 15 amino acids. V trimming: 6 bases; J trimming: 9 bases; junction bases outside the gene matches: 11. CDR1 is SNHLY and CDR2 is FYNNEI in the germline V gene.

The V call is TRBV4-2, the J call TRBJ1-6; 9 nucleotides line up with TRBD1. The J segment lost 5 bases and the V segment lost 1 base, leaving 9 bases of the junction unmatched. The CDR3 runs to 18 residues. Germline CDR1 is LGHNA and CDR2 is YNFKEQ. The CDR3 loop reads CASSQARDRVMDNSPLHF. CDR3 nucleotides: TGTGCCAGCAGCCAAGCCCGGGACAGGGTTATGGATAATTCACCCCTCCACTTT.

The chain employs TRBV2 and TRBJ2-3; 8 positions match TRBD2. J was trimmed by 3 bases and V by 7 bases; bases with no gene match: 9. Germline CDR1 and CDR2: SNHLY and FYNNEI. The CDR3 length is 15 residues. CDR3 nucleotides: TGTGCCAGCACGGATCCGGGGGGGAAGACAGATACGCAGTATTTT. This gives the protein CASTDPGGKTDTQYF.

The rearrangement uses TRBV6-6 and TRBJ1-2, with 9 bases identical to TRBD1. The J segment lost 3 bases and the V segment lost 0 bases, leaving 2 bases of the junction unmatched. The CDR3 loop spans 15 amino acids. Germline assignment: CDR1 MNHNY and CDR2 SVGAGI (reference sequence). CDR3 bases: TGTGCCAGCAGTTACTCGACAGGGGGGGACTATGGCTACACCTTC. It encodes CASSYSTGGDYGYTF.

J is TRBJ1-2 and V is TRBV30; 9 bases agree with TRBD1. This CDR3 has 13 amino acids. The V and J ends lost 4 bases and 8 bases, in that order; junction bases with no gene match: 8. The germline gives CDR1 GTSNPN, CDR2 SVGIG (reference sequence). The CDR3 spells CAWNLQGARGYTF. CDR3 bases: TGTGCCTGGAATTTACAGGGGGCTCGAGGCTACACCTTC. Supplemented by reference TRBV30 and TRBJ1-2, the full variable domain reads SQTIHQWPATLVQPVGSPLSLECTVEGTSNPNLYWYRQAAGRGLQLLFYSVGIGQISSEVPQNLSASRPQDRQFILSSKKLLLSDSGFYLCAWNLQGARGYTFGSGTRLTVV.

The rearrangement joins TRBV7-2 to TRBJ1-2; a weak D match, TRBD1 (5 bases). Germline-derived CDR1 and CDR2 are SGHTA and FQGNSA. This CDR3 spans 14 amino acids. V dropped 0 bases and J dropped 3 bases, with 8 bases sitting between them. DNA for the CDR3: TGTGCCAGCAGCTTAGCGGGACTGGACTATGGCTACACCTTC. Amino acids: CASSLAGLDYGYTF.

This sequence joins TRBV19 and TRBJ1-2, with D tentatively TRBD1 (6 bases). The V end was cut by 11 bases, the J end by 4 bases, with 20 bases between. Germline CDR1 LNHDA, CDR2 SQIVND (reference sequence). This CDR3 contains 14 residues. The CDR3 protein is CAARDGGQLYGYTF. The CDR3 nucleotides are TGTGCCGCCCGAGACGGGGGACAACTCTATGGCTACACCTTC.

The gene calls are TRBV11-3 and TRBJ1-1; D call uncertain. The V gene's germline CDR1 is SGHNT and CDR2 YENEEA. The CDR3 runs 14 residues. V lost 3 bases to trimming and J lost 9 bases, with 17 bases between them. The CDR3: CASSLGGRLSKAFF. In DNA, the CDR3 is TGTGCCAGCAGCTTGGGAGGGCGCCTTTCGAAAGCTTTCTTT.

The V and J genes are TRBV27 and TRBJ1-1, with TRBD1 matching 7 bases. There are 16 residues in the CDR3. V lost 6 bases, J lost 3 bases, and 13 bases stayed unmatched. The V gene's germline CDR1 is MNHEY and CDR2 SMNVEV (reference sequence). CDR3 in DNA: TGTGCCAGCAGACAGCGGACAGGTTCATACCACACTGAAGCTTTCTTT. It is translated as CASRQRTGSYHTEAFF.

The V and J genes are TRBV7-8 and TRBJ2-1; 9 nucleotides agree with TRBD2. The CDR3 covers 17 residues. The V and J ends lost 4 bases and 0 bases, in that order; junction bases with no gene match: 7. Germline loops: CDR1 SGHVS, CDR2 FQNEAQ. In nucleotides, the CDR3 is TGTGCCAGCAGCTCCTATAAGCGGGGGGCCTCCTACAATGAGCAGTTCTTC. Protein sequence: CASSSYKRGASYNEQFF.

The chain joins TRBV30 to TRBJ1-3; 7 bases are shared with TRBD1. Germline V gives CDR1 GTSNPN, CDR2 SVGIG (reference sequence). The CDR3 covers 14 residues. J lost 2 bases, V lost 5 bases, and 6 bases had no gene match. CDR3 DNA sequence: TGTGCCTGGGGGCTAGACAGGGCTGGAAACACCATATATTTT. Encoded protein: CAWGLDRAGNTIYF.